Listed here is a single TCR beta chain. In the original workflow: Amplification of reference gene primers was used by the study to estimate nucleated cell counts. Generated by immunoSEQ multiplex PCR, the TCRdb table keeps only in-frame clones and is missing some. The D gene and trimming were derived from the DNA, and the V and J assignments and clone size from that table. The data contain tens of thousands of clones, 87% of them seen just once; the ten biggest clones take up less than 8%. The data belong to a study of blood T cell repertoires in COVID-19. Study at large: COVID-19 samples from acute and convalescent phases originated in the United States, Italy and Spain. PBMCs, B-cell-depleted T cells, or T cells provided the cDNA or gDNA that made up the material.

The V end was cut by 3 bases, the J end by 2 bases, with 13 bases between. Germline V lookup: CDR1 KGHSH, CDR2 LQKENI. The length of the CDR3 is 16 residues. Sequencing input: peripheral blood. The sequence was obtained from a man between 60 and 75 years old with acute or convalescent COVID-19. V gene TRBV18 combines with J gene TRBJ2-2, with D maybe TRBD2 (5 bases). The CDR3 bases are TGTGCCAGCTCACCCCCGGGAACGGCAAACACCGGGGAGCTGTTTTTT. Protein sequence: CASSPPGTANTGELFF.